This TCR beta chain was captured by sequencing in a study of T cells after posttransplantation cyclophosphamide. Whole-study findings and limits: Later post-transplant blood repertoires were often dominated by donor CD8+ memory clones. TRB clonality was highly associated with recipient CMV seropositivity and reactivation. TRB overlap between skin or GI tissue T cells and blood was limited.

Data came from immunoSEQ multiplex PCR; TCRdb stores just in-frame clones and leaves some out. Sampling found some 11,000 clones, none seen once. CDR3 length: 14 residues. Trimming removed 2 bases at V and 1 base at J, with 7 bases between. CDR1 is SGDLS and CDR2 is YYNGEE in the germline V gene. Treatment was busulfan-fludarabine conditioning, a marrow graft, and cyclophosphamide on days +3 and +4. This clone was detected ten times or more. Its target is unknown. This clonotype was obtained from a female patient in her forties or fifties who received an allogeneic stem cell transplant from a related donor, was CMV-positive, and had acute GVHD only. Part of the T cells may come from the graft donor. The specimen was PBMCs, collected after allogeneic stem cell transplant with posttransplant cyclophosphamide. The V call is TRBV9, the J call TRBJ2-1; D unclear. For the CDR3, the DNA is TGTGCCAGCAGCGTTGACGGGTCCTACAATGAGCAGTTCTTC. Residues: CASSVDGSYNEQFF.